This TCR beta chain came from a study of blood T cell repertoires in COVID-19. Losses at the gene ends were 3 bases for V and 0 bases for J; bases not matched to a gene: 4. The CDR3 loop spans 16 amino acids. Germline lookup yields CDR1 MGHRA and CDR2 YSYEKL. Ages ranged from roughly 18 to 95 years, with residence in about two dozen US areas. Libraries were prepared by immunoSEQ multiplex PCR; TCRdb keeps only in-frame clonotypes and omits some of them. The table has around 280,000 clones, 85% to 90% seen once. This TCR was sampled from a woman younger than 30 with acute COVID-19. V is TRBV4-1 and J is TRBJ1-3; 8 nucleotides agree with TRBD1. Source material: PBMCs or T cells enriched from blood (not recorded which). CDR3 DNA: TGCGCCAGCAGCCAGCGGACAGGGAGCTCTGGAAACACCATATATTTT. The encoded protein is CASSQRTGSSGNTIYF.